Below are 10 T cell receptor beta chains sequenced from a single sample in a study of T cell repertoires in cytomegalovirus infection. Each CDR3 protein gets one entry after TCRdb re-called the reads with MiXCR. Of about 180,000 distinct CDR3 sequences in the sample, 17% are singletons; the top ten hold 25%. Sequencing was performed on CD8+ T cells from PBMCs. The receptors derive from a human donor in good health (CMV status not recorded). Some clones in this sample may be carry-over from other donors' samples.

This clonotype turned up a few times. The chain is built from TRBV20-1 and TRBJ2-5; possibly TRBD1 or TRBD2 for D (6 bases each). Trimming left V 6 bases short and J 4 bases short, with 12 bases between. The CDR3 extends over 12 amino acids. CDR1 and CDR2 from the germline V gene are DFQATT and SNEGSKA (reference sequence). The CDR3 protein is CSAKGGRETQYF. CDR3 in DNA: TGCAGTGCGAAGGGGGGCCGAGAGACCCAGTACTTC.

The chain employs TRBV12-5 and TRBJ2-7; D ambiguous. The V gene's germline CDR1 is LGHNT and CDR2 FRNRAP. This CDR3 has 12 amino acids. Trimming stripped 3 bases from V and 2 bases from J, with 5 bases between. CDR3 loop: CASGLPPYEQYF. CDR3 DNA: TGTGCTAGTGGTTTACCCCCCTACGAGCAGTACTTC.

The chain employs TRBV6-5 and TRBJ2-3, with 7 nucleotides matching TRBD1. Germline CDR1 and CDR2: MNHEY and SVGAGI. V dropped 8 bases and J dropped 8; count of bases not matched to a gene: 16. The CDR3 has 15 amino acids. Here the CDR3 reads CASGPGTALSATQYF. CDR3 nucleotides: TGTGCCAGCGGGCCGGGGACAGCTCTTTCTGCTACGCAGTATTTT.

The genes are TRBV18 and TRBJ2-7; TRBD1 agrees at 9 bases. Germline CDR1 KGHSH, CDR2 LQKENI. J was trimmed by 5 bases and V by 3 bases; bases with no gene match: 8. This CDR3 is built from 15 residues. The DNA of the CDR3 is TGTGCCAGCTCACCCCGGACAGGGGCCCCTAACGAGCAGTACTTC. As protein: CASSPRTGAPNEQYF.

This sequence joins TRBV13 and TRBJ2-7; D not certain. The germline V gene has CDR1 PRHDT and CDR2 FYEKMQ (reference sequence). The V end was cut by 0 bases, the J end by 2 bases, with 8 bases between. CDR3 size: 14 residues. Here the CDR3 reads CASSLGTETYEQYF. The CDR3 coding sequence is TGTGCCAGCAGCTTAGGCACAGAAACCTACGAGCAGTACTTC.

This clonotype was seen more than once but under ten times. V usage is TRBV6-2 or TRBV6-3 and J usage is TRBJ2-1, with D unclear. The CDR3 loop spans 13 amino acids. Germline V gene data show CDR1 as MNHEY and CDR2 as SVGEGT. V lost 0 bases to trimming and J lost 6 bases, with 6 bases between them. The DNA for the CDR3 is TGTGCCAGCAGTTACTCGATAAGCAATGAGCAGTTCTTC. It encodes CASSYSISNEQFF.

This clonotype was seen more than once but under ten times. The chain links TRBV30 to TRBJ2-1, with 7 nucleotides matching TRBD2. CDR1 is GTSNPN, CDR2 SVGIG, per germline (reference sequence). V shed 3 bases and J 0 bases; nucleotides not matched to a gene: 8. The CDR3 spans 16 residues. CDR3 in amino acids: CAWSTGRGSSYNEQFF. The CDR3 DNA sequence: TGTGCCTGGAGCACCGGGCGGGGGAGCTCCTACAATGAGCAGTTCTTC. Based on the CDR3 plus reference TRBV30 and TRBJ2-1, the full variable domain is SQTIHQWPATLVQPVGSPLSLECTVEGTSNPNLYWYRQAAGRGLQLLFYSVGIGQISSEVPQNLSASRPQDRQFILSSKKLLLSDSGFYLCAWSTGRGSSYNEQFFGPGTRLTVL.

The chain couples TRBV12-3 or TRBV12-4 to TRBJ1-2, with a possible D match to TRBD1 (6 bases). The CDR3 has 15 amino acids. Trimming stripped 7 bases from V and 4 bases from J, with 19 bases between. The CDR3 DNA sequence: TGTGCCAGCACCGAAACCCACGACAGGTCCTATGGCTACACCTTC. Translating gives CASTETHDRSYGYTF.

J is TRBJ1-1 and V is TRBV7-6; D might be TRBD1 (5 bases). Per the germline V gene, CDR1 is SGHVS and CDR2 is FNYEAQ. The CDR3 runs to 14 residues. Trimming removed 0 bases from V and 6 bases from J, with 11 bases in between. The CDR3 is CASSLAGGDAEAFF. CDR3 DNA sequence: TGTGCCAGCAGCTTAGCTGGGGGGGACGCTGAAGCTTTCTTT. Combining the CDR3 with reference TRBV7-6 and TRBJ1-1 gives the whole variable domain GAGVSQSPRYKVTKRGQDVALRCDPISGHVSLYWYRQALGQGPEFLTYFNYEAQQDKSGLPNDRFSAERPEGSISTLTIQRTEQRDSAMYRCASSLAGGDAEAFFGQGTRLTVV.

The chain joins TRBV5-5 to TRBJ1-2; a weak D match, TRBD1 (6 bases). Germline CDR1 reads SGHKS; CDR2 reads YYEKEE (reference sequence). Trimming left V 3 bases short and J 8 bases short, with 14 bases between. The CDR3 extends over 13 amino acids. The CDR3 nucleotides read TGTGCCAGCAGCTCAGAGCAGGGGATCGGCTACACCTTC. This encodes CASSSEQGIGYTF.